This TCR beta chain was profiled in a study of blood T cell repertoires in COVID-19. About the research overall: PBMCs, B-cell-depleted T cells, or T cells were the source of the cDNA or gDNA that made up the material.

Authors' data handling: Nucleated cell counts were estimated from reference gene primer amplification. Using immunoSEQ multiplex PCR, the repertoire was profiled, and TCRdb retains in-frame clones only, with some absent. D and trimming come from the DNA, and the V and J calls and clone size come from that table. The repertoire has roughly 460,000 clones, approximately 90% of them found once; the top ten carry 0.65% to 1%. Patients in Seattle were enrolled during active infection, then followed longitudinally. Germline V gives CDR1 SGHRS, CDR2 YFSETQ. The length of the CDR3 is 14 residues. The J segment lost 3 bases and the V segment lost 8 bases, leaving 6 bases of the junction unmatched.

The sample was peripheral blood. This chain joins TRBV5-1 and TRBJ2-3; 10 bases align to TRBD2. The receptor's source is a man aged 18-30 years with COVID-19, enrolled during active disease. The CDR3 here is CASSGLARTDTQYF. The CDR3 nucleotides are TGCGCCAGTTCGGGACTAGCGAGAACAGATACGCAGTATTTT.